Below are 7 T cell receptor beta chains sequenced from a single sample in a study of cytomegalovirus exposure and HLA in healthy donors. A multiplex PCR was run with 60 Vbeta primers and 13 Jbeta primers. The protocol was immunoSEQ multiplex PCR, while the TCRdb copy is restricted to in-frame clones and leaves out a portion. The profile covers about 200,000 clones, with approximately 82% appearing a single time and 0.63% taken by the ten largest. The sample was PBMCs. These receptors were obtained from a man between 18 and 35 years old in good health and CMV-seronegative.

The chain uses TRBV4-1 and TRBJ2-7; D gene ambiguous. This CDR3 is built from 14 residues. Trimming stripped 0 bases from V and 0 bases from J, with 6 bases between. Per the germline V gene, CDR1 is MGHRA and CDR2 is YSYEKL. The CDR3 coding sequence is TGCGCCAGCAGCCAAGAGACACTCTCCTACGAGCAGTACTTC. The encoded protein is CASSQETLSYEQYF.

The chain carries TRBV10-2 and TRBJ1-6; D gene uncertain. Trimming removed 6 bases from V and 6 bases from J, with 12 bases in between. The CDR3 consists of 14 residues. The germline V gene encodes CDR1 WSHSY and CDR2 SAAADI. CDR3 loop: CASRWEGANSPLHF. CDR3 sequence (DNA): TGCGCCAGCAGGTGGGAGGGAGCTAATTCACCCCTCCACTTT.

V and J are TRBV27 and TRBJ2-3, with TRBD2 matching over 8 bases. This CDR3 spans 14 amino acids. The germline V gene encodes CDR1 MNHEY and CDR2 SMNVEV (reference sequence). V trimming: 5 bases; J trimming: 9 bases; junction bases outside the gene matches: 10. The CDR3, as DNA: TGTGCCAGCAGTCCCCCGGCGACTAGCGCGACGCAGTATTTT. Translation: CASSPPATSATQYF.

This rearrangement joins TRBV7-3 to TRBJ2-1; TRBD2 matches 9 bases. This CDR3 is 15 amino acids long. Germline V CDR1 and CDR2: SGHTA, FQGTGA. With V trimmed by 5 bases and J by 2 bases, 4 bases remained unmatched. The CDR3 loop reads CASSAGTSTYNEQFF. The CDR3 bases are TGTGCCAGCAGCGCCGGGACTAGCACCTACAATGAGCAGTTCTTC.

This clone appeared a few times. The chain links TRBV30 to TRBJ2-5; D is unresolved. The CDR3 is 13 amino acids. The germline V gene encodes CDR1 GTSNPN and CDR2 SVGIG (reference sequence). Trimming took 2 bases from V and 5 from J, leaving 12 bases between them. In DNA form, the CDR3 reads TGTGCCTGGAGTCCTAATGGGCTCGAGACCCAGTACTTC. Protein sequence: CAWSPNGLETQYF. The whole variable domain, remainder taken from reference TRBV30 and TRBJ2-5, is SQTIHQWPATLVQPVGSPLSLECTVEGTSNPNLYWYRQAAGRGLQLLFYSVGIGQISSEVPQNLSASRPQDRQFILSSKKLLLSDSGFYLCAWSPNGLETQYFGPGTRLLVL.

The chain couples TRBV5-1 to TRBJ1-5; 7 positions match TRBD1. The V and J ends lost 6 bases and 8 bases, in that order; junction bases with no gene match: 2. The CDR3 is made up of 11 amino acids. Germline CDR1 and CDR2: SGHRS and YFSETQ. The CDR3 bases are TGCGCCAGCAATACAGGGGAGCCCCAGCATTTT. It yields the protein CASNTGEPQHF.

V is TRBV2 and J is TRBJ1-2, with 10 nucleotides matching TRBD1. CDR3 length: 14 amino acids. Unmatched junction bases numbered 8, after V lost 7 bases and J lost 6 bases. Germline loops: CDR1 SNHLY, CDR2 FYNNEI. This CDR3 is CASKGQGRLDGYTF. In nucleotides, the CDR3 is TGTGCCAGCAAGGGACAGGGGAGATTGGATGGCTACACCTTC.